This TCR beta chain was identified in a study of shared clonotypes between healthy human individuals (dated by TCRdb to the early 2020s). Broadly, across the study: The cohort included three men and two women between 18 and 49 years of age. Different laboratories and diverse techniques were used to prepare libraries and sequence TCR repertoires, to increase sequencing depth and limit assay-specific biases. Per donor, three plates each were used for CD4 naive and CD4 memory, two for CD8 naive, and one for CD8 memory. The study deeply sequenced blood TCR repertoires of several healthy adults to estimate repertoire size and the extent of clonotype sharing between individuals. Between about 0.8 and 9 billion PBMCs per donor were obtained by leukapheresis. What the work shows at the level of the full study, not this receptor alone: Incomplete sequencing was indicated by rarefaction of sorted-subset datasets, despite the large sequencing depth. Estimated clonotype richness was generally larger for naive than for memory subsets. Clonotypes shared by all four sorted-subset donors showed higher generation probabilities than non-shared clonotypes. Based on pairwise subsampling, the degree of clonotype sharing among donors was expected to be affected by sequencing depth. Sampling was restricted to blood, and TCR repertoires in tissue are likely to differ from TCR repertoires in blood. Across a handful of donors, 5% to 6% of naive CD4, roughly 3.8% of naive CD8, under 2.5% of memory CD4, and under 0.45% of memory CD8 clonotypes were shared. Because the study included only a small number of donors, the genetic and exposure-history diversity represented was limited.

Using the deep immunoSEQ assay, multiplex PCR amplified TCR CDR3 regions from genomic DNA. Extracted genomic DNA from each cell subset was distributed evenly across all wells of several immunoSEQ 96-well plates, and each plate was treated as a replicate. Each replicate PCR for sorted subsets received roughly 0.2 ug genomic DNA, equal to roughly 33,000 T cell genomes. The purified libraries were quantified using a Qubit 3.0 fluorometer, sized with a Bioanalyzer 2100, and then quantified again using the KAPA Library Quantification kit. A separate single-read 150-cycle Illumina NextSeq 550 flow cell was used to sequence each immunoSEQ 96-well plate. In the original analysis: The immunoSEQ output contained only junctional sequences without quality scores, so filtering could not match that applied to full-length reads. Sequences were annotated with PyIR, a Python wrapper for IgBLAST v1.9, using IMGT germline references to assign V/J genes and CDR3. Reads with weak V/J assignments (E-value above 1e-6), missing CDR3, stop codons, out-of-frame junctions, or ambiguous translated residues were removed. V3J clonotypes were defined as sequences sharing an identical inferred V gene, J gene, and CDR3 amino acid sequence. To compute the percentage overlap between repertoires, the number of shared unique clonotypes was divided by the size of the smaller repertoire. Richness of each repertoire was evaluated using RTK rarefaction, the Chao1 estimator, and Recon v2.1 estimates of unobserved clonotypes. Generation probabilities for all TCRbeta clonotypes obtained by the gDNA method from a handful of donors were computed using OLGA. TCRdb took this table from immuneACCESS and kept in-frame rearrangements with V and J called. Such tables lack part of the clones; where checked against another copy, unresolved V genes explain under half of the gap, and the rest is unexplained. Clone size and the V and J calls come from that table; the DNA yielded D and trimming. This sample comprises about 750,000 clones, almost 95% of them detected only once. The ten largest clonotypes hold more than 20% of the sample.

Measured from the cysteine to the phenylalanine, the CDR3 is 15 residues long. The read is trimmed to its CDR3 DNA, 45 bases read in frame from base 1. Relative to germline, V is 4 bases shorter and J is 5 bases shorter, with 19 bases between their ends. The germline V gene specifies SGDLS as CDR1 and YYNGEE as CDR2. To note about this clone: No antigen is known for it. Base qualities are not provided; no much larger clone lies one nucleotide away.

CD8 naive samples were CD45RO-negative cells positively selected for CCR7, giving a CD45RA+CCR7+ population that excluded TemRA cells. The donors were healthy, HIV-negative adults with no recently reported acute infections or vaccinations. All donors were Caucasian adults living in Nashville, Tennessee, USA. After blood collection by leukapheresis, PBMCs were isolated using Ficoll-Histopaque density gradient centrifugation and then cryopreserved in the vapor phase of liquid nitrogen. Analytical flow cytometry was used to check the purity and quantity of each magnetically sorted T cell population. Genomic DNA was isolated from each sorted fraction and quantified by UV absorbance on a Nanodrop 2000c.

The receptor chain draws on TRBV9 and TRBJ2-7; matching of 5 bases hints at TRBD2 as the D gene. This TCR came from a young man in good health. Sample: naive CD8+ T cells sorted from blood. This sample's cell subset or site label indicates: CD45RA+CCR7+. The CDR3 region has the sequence CASSITGLGEDEQYF. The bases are TGTGCCAGCAGCATAACGGGATTGGGAGAGGACGAGCAGTACTTC.